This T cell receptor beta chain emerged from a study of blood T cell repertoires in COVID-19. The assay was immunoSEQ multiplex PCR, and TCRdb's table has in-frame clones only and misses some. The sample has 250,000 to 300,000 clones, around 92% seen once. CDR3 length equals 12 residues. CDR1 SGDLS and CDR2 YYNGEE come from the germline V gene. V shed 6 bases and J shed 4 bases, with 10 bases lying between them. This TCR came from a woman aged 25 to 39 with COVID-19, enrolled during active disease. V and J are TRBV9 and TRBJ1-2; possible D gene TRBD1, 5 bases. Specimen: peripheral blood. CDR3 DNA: TGTGCCAGCACGGCGCAGGGCTATGGCTACACCTTC. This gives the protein CASTAQGYGYTF.